Listed here is a single T cell receptor (beta chain). TCRdb's table, derived via immunoSEQ multiplex PCR, lists solely in-frame clones and lacks some. The profile shows fewer than 200,000 clones, around four fifths of them singletons. This sample stems from a study of blood T cell repertoires in COVID-19. Across the whole study: Samples of COVID-19 (acute and convalescent) were obtained from the United States, Italy and Spain.

V dropped 9 bases and J dropped 7 bases, with 16 bases sitting between them. Germline values: CDR1 MNHEY, CDR2 SVGAGI. This CDR3 spans 13 amino acids. Adults between about 18 and 95 years of age took part from about two dozen US areas. Grouping used clinical history reported by participants in a survey and questionnaire. Cohort 3 recovery required two negative PCRs, clearance, or symptom resolution. The genes are TRBV6-5 and TRBJ1-5; perhaps TRBD1 as D (6 bases). The clonotype comes from a woman aged 45-59 years who had recovered from COVID-19. The specimen sequenced was PBMCs or T cells enriched from blood (not recorded which). The CDR3 protein is CASSEQGIQPQHF. The CDR3 DNA reads as TGTGCCAGTTCGGAACAGGGTATACAGCCCCAGCATTTT.